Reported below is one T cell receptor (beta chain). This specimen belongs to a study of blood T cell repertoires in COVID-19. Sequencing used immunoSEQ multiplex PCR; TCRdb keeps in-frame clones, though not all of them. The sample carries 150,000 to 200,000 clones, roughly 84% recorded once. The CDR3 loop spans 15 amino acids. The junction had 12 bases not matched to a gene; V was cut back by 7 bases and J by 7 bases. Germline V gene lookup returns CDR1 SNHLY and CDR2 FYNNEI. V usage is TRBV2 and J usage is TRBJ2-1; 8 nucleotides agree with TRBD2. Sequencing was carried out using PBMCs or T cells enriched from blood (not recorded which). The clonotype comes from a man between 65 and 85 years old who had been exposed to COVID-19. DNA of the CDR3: TGTGCCAGCAAGCTCCGGGAGGGCCTTCGGAATGAGCAGTTCTTC. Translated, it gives CASKLREGLRNEQFF.